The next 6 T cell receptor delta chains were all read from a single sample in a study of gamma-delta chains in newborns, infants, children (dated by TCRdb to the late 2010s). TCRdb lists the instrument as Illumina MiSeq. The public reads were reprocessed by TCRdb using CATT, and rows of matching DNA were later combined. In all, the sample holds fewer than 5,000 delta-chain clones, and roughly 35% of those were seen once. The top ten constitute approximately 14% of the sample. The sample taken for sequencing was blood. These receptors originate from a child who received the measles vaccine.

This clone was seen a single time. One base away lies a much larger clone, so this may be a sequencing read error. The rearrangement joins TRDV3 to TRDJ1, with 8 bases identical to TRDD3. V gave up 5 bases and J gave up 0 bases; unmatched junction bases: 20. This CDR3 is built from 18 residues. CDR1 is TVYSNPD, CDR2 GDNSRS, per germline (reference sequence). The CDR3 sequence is CALRGGHWGLWYTDKLIF. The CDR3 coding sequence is TGTGCCCTCCGGGGCGGGCACTGGGGGCTCTGGTACACCGATAAACTCATCTTT.

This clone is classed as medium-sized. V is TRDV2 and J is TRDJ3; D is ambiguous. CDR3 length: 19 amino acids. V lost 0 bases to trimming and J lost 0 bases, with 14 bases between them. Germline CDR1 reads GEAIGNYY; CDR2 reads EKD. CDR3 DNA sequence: TGTGCCTGTGACACCGGAGGGGCTCTTGGCTCCTGGGACACCCGACAGATGTTTTTC. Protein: CACDTGGALGSWDTRQMFF.

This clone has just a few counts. In nucleotides, the CDR3 is TGTGCCTGTGACGCCCCCCCACTGGGGGATACGCTCGTGGGCTCCTGGGACACCCGACAGATGTTTTTC. It translates to CACDAPPLGDTLVGSWDTRQMFF. This chain uses TRDV2 with TRDJ3; 13 positions match TRDD3. Losses at the gene ends were 3 bases for V and 0 bases for J; bases not matched to a gene: 16. The length of the CDR3 is 23 residues. Germline V gives CDR1 GEAIGNYY, CDR2 EKD.

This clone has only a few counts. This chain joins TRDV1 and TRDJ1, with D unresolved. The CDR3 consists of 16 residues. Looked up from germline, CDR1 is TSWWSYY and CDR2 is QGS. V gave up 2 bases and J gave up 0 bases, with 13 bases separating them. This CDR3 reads CALGEWWFRYTDKLIF. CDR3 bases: TGTGCTCTTGGGGAATGGTGGTTCCGGTACACCGATAAACTCATCTTT.

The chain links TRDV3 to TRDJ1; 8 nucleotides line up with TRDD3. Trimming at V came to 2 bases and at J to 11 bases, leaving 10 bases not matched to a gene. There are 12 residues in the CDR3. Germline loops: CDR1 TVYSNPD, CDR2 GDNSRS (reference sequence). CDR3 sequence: CAFAGDNYRLIF. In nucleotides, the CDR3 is TGTGCCTTTGCGGGGGATAATTATCGGCTCATCTTT.

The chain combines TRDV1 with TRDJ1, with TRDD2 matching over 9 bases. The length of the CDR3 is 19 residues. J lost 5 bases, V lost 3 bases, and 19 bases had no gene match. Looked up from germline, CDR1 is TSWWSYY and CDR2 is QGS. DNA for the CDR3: TGTGCTCTTGGGGACGCCATCGCCTTCCTACCCCGTACTGAGGATAAACTCATCTTT. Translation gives CALGDAIAFLPRTEDKLIF.